This T cell receptor (beta chain) was recovered during a study of T cell responses to AZD1222 COVID-19 vaccine (dated by TCRdb to the early 2020s). Regarding the study in general: A total of just over 230 trial participants underwent TCR sequencing, of whom about 200 had received two doses of AZD1222 and around 25 had received two doses of the MenACWY control vaccine. Trial participants were enrolled by age into 18-55, 56-69 and 70-plus year subgroups, with 148, 28 and 57 TCR-sequenced participants respectively.

This specimen's time point label, interpreted: about 28 days (+/-7) after the second vaccine dose. The intended sense of this specimen's treatment or condition label: meningococcal conjugate vaccine given as trial control. Vaccinee samples came from UK trials COV001 and COV002, including a single-blind randomized controlled phase 2/3 trial of AZD1222 (ChAdOx1 nCoV-19) in healthy adults. Trial participant PBMC samples were collected at day 0 and day 28 after the second dose for TCRbeta chain sequencing. Beyond this particular receptor, the publication reports: Nearly half of unique spike-specific TCRs reportedly recognized epitopes outside regions mutated in the B.1.351 and B.1.1.7 variants. The 56-69-year group was small, and its depth increase did not reach significance, likely because of low power. Conclusions about previously exposed vaccinees are limited because only six or seven AZD1222 recipients were SARS-CoV-2 seropositive at baseline. Spike-specific TCR breadth and depth rose significantly after two AZD1222 doses compared with day 0 and with MenACWY recipients. Because no day 14 peak-response samples were available, the repertoires could be characterized only after the peak T cell response. Participants were mostly white British, with more females than males. The authors suggested clonal diversity may have been underestimated. The whole spike protein was spanned by vaccine-associated CD4 TCRs, and dominant responses were seen in regions 160-218 and 743-854.

The CDR3 measures 14 amino acids from cysteine to phenylalanine. The DNA shown is the 42-base CDR3, in frame from base 1. Trimming costs V 5 bases and J 6 bases, and their ends lie 16 bases apart. CDR1 and CDR2 (SGHVS, FQNEAQ) derive from the germline V gene. This clone appeared a single time. Its antigen has not been determined. Per-nucleotide qualities are absent, and no much larger clonotype sits a single base away. The CDR3 regions of human TCRbeta chains were analyzed by immunosequencing. The authors' pipeline ran thus. Repertoire TCRs were checked for matches against a reference library of SARS-CoV-2-specific TCRs that had been generated using the MIRA antigen-specificity platform. Breadth was defined as the fraction of unique TCRs that were SARS-CoV-2-associated. Depth was defined as the fraction of total T cells that were SARS-CoV-2-associated. Using the MIRA data, each spike-specific TCR was mapped to the spike region that the TCR reacts to and placed in a CD4 or CD8 class. Log10-transformed breadth and depth values were compared by one-way ANOVA with Sidak's multiple comparisons tests. This is the immuneACCESS table as TCRdb keeps it, with only in-frame sequences that have V and J called. A part of the clones is gone; compared with another copy, unresolved V genes explain less than half, and the rest is unexplained. That table supplies the V and J calls and clone size; D and trimming were determined from the DNA. For this sample there are some 80,000 clones; approximately 88% appear just once. The ten largest make up approximately 9.1% of the sample.

Source: peripheral blood, taken 28 days after the second dose of the MenACWY control vaccine. The receptor's source is an adult who received the MenACWY meningococcal vaccine as a control. The sequence is built from TRBV7-8 and TRBJ2-5; a weak D assignment points to TRBD2 (6 bases agree). The DNA is TGTGCCAGCAGCCCCTCGGGACTCAAACAGACCCAGTACTTC. It translates to CASSPSGLKQTQYF.